This is a list of T cell receptor beta chains from one sample in a study of post-analysis software for immune sequencing data. Using its own MiXCR run on the PCR reads, TCRdb lists one record per CDR3 protein. The sample has 820,000 or so distinct CDR3 sequences; about 53% are singletons. The sample comprised blood. The receptors derive from a girl aged 10-17 years with multiple sclerosis. Each CDR3 is given without its conserved first and last residue. Expanded clones get a size class; other rows say once, few or many, or leave the size out.

v_gene | abundance | CDR3aa
TRBV12-3/TRBV12-4 | . | ASSLPNTKLF
TRBV29-1 | . | SVGQTGGSYNEQF
TRBV5-6 | many | ASSLSAAYEQY
TRBV5-1 | . | ASSFDRRETQY
TRBV6-5 | . | ASSYLREGNEQF
TRBV29-1 | once | SVEEAFTDTQY
TRBV10-3 | . | AISQPGTGVEQY
TRBV12-3/TRBV12-4 | . | ASSPSGRASVDEQF
TRBV12-3/TRBV12-4 | once | ASSFSSFRTGELF
TRBV9 | . | ASSVNNSPLH
TRBV29-1 | . | SVDPFSRDRGHLLAKNIQY
TRBV2 | . | ARDGQRIRGYT
TRBV7-9 | few | ASTRPNTGYT
TRBV6-5 | . | ASSYRLPGQGIAGANVLT
TRBV29-1 | . | SVGGGMNTEAF
TRBV20-1 | . | SAIWGAAGTQY
TRBV15 | . | ATSRDTDYGYT
TRBV2 | . | ASSERGRKTFSYEQY
TRBV5-1 | . | ASRPEYRDGYT
TRBV12-3/TRBV12-4 | . | ASSFTGPNYGYT
TRBV18 | . | ASSPPSNYGYT
TRBV29-1 | . | SVVGGSGDEQF
TRBV20-1 | . | SAREMGGASYNEQF
TRBV2 | few | ASSTGTFNSNEQF
TRBV7-3 | . | ASSSSTGGRETQY
TRBV12-3/TRBV12-4 | . | ASSNTGSRTGGSGQY
TRBV6-2/TRBV6-3 | few | ASSGTSGGTYEQY
TRBV20-1 | . | SAAGLAGHQETQY
TRBV6-5 | once | ASSPRSQGGYT
TRBV9 | . | ASSPPLAKNIRY
TRBV29-1 | once | SVSGHQLNTEAF
TRBV6-6 | . | ASSYGVTQY
TRBV6-2/TRBV6-3 | . | ASSPFGGKMNTEAF
TRBV5-1 | . | ASPVDRASYEQY
TRBV7-3 | few | ASSHGDRLTDTQY
TRBV20-1 | . | SAQPPTGPLH
TRBV20-1 | . | SATEKYNEQF
TRBV20-1 | . | SASYGAREKLF
TRBV10-3 | . | AISESRDSNEQY
TRBV18 | . | ASSPGIGQGDPYEQY